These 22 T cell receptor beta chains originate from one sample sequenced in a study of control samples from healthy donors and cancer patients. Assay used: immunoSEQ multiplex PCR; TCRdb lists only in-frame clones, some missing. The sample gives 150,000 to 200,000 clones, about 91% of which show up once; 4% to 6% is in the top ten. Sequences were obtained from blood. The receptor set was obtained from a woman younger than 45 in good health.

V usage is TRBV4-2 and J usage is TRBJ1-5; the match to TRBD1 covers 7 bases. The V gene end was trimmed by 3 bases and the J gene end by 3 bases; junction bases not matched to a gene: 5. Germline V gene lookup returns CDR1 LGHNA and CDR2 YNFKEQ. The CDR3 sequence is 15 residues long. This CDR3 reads CASSQQGQNNQPQHF. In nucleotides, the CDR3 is TGTGCCAGCAGCCAGCAGGGACAGAACAATCAGCCCCAGCATTTT.

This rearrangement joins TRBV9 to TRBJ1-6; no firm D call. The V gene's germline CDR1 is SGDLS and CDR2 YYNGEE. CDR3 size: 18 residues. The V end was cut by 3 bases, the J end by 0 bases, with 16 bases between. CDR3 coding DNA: TGTGCCAGCAGCGACTCAACTCCCGCGAGCTCCTATAATTCACCCCTCCACTTT. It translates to CASSDSTPASSYNSPLHF.

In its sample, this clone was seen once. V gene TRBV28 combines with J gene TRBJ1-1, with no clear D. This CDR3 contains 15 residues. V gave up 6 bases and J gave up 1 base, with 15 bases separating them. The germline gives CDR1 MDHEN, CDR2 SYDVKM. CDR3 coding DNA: TGTGCCAGCAGACCCACGATACCCAAGAACACTGAAGCTTTCTTT. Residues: CASRPTIPKNTEAFF. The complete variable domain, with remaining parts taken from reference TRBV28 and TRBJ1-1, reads DVKVTQSSRYLVKRTGEKVFLECVQDMDHENMFWYRQDPGLGLRLIYFSYDVKMKEKGDIPEGYSVSREKKERFSLILESASTNQTSMYLCASRPTIPKNTEAFFGQGTRLTVV.

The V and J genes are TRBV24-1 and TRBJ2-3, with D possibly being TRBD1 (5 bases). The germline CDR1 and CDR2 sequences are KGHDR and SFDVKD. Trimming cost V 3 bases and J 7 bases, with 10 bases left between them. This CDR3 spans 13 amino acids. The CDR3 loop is CATSDQGANTQYF. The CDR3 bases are TGTGCCACCAGTGATCAGGGCGCAAATACGCAGTATTTT.

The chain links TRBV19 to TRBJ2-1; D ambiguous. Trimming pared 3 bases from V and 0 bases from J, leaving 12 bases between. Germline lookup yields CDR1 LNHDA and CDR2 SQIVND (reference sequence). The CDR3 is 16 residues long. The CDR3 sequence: CASSISARSSYNEQFF. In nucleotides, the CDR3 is TGTGCCAGTAGTATCTCAGCCCGGAGCTCCTACAATGAGCAGTTCTTC. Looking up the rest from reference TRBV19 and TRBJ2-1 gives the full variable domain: DGGITQSPKYLFRKEGQNVTLSCEQNLNHDAMYWYRQDPGQGLRLIYYSQIVNDFQKGDIAEGYSVSREKKESFPLTVTSAQKNPTAFYLCASSISARSSYNEQFFGPGTRLTVL.

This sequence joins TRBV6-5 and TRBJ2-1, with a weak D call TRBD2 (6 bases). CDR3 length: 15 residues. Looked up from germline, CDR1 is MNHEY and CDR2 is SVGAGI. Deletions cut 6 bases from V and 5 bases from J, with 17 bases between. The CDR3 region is CASRIGAGSHNEQFF. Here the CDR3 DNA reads TGTGCCAGCAGAATCGGGGCGGGATCTCACAATGAGCAGTTCTTC.

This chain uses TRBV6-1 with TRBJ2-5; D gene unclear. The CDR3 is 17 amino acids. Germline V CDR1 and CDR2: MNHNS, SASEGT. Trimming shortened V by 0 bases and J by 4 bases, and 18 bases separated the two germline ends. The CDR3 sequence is CASSEAERTKIRETQYF. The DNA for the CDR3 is TGTGCCAGCAGTGAAGCAGAACGGACGAAAATCCGAGAGACCCAGTACTTC.

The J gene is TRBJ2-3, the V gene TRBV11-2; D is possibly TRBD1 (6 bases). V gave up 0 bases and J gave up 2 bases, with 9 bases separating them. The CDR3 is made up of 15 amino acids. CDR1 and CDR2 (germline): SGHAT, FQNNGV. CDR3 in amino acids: CASSLEDRLTDTQYF. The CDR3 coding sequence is TGTGCCAGCAGCTTAGAAGACAGGCTCACAGATACGCAGTATTTT.

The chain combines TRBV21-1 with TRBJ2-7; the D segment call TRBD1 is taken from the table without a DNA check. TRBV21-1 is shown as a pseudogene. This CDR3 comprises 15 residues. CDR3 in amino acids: CARCQRQGRMGEQYV. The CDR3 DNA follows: TGTGCCAGATGCCAACGACAGGGGCGAATGGGGGAGCAGTACGTC.

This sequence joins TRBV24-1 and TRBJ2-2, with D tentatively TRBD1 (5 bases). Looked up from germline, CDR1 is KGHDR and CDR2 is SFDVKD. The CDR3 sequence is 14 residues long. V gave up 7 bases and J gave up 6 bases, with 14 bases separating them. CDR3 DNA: TGTGCCACCAGCAGTGCAGGGTCGGCCGGGGAGCTGTTTTTT. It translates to CATSSAGSAGELFF.

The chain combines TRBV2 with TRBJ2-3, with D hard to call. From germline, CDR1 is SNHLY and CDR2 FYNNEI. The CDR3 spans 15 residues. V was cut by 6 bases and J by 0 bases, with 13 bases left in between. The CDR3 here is CASRLTLESTDTQYF. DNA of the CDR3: TGTGCCAGCAGATTGACCCTTGAAAGCACAGATACGCAGTATTTT.

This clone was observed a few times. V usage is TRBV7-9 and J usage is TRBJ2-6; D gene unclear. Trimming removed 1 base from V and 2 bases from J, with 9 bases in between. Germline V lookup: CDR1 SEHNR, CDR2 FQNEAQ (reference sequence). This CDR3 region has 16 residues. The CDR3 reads CASSLVGLAGANVLTF. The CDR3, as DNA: TGTGCCAGCAGCTTAGTCGGGCTGGCTGGGGCCAACGTCCTGACTTTC. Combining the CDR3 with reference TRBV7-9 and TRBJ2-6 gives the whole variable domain DTGVSQNPRHKITKRGQNVTFRCDPISEHNRLYWYRQTLGQGPEFLTYFQNEAQLEKSRLLSDRFSAERPKGSFSTLEIQRTEQGDSAMYLCASSLVGLAGANVLTFGAGSRLTVL.

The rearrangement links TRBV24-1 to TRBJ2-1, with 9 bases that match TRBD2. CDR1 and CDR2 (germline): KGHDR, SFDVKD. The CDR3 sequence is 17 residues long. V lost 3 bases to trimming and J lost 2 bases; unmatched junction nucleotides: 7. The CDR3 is CATSDGSGRLTYNEQFF. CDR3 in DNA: TGTGCCACCAGTGATGGAAGCGGGAGGTTAACCTACAATGAGCAGTTCTTC.

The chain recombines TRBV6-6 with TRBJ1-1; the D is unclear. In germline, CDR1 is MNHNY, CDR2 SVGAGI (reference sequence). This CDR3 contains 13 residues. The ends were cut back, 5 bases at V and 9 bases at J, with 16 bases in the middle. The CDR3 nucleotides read TGTGCCAGCAGTACATCGGCCGGGGAGAAAGCTTTCTTT. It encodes CASSTSAGEKAFF.

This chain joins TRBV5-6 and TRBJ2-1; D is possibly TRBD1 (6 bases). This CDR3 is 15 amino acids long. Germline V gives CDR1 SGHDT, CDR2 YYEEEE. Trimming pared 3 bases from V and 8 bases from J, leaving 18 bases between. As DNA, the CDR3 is TGTGCCAGCAGCTCTCCCCTGCAGGGGTGGGATGAGCAGTTCTTC. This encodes CASSSPLQGWDEQFF.

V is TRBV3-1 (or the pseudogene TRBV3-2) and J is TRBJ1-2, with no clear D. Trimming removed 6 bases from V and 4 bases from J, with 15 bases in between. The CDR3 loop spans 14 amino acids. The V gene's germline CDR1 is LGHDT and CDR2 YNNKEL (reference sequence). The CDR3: CASSPTSGSYGYTF. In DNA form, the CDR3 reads TGTGCCAGCAGTCCTACCTCCGGTAGCTATGGCTACACCTTC.

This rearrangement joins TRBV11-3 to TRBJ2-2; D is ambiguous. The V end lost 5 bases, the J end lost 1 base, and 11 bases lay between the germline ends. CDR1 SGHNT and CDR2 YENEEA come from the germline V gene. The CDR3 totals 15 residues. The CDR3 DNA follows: TGTGCCAGCAGCGAGCGTGGGCGGAACACCGGGGAGCTGTTTTTT. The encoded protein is CASSERGRNTGELFF.

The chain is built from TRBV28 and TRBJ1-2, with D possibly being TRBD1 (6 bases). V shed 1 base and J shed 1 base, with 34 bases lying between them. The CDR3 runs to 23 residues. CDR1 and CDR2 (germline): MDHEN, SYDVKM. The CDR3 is CASSLYQPISPHNGQSRNYGYTF. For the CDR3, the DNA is TGTGCCAGCAGTTTATACCAACCCATCTCCCCCCACAATGGACAGTCTCGTAACTATGGCTACACCTTC.

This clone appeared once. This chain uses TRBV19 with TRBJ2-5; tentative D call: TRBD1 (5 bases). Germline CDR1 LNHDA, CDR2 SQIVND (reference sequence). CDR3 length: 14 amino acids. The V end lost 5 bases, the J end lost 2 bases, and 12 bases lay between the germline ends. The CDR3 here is CASSHGQPQETQYF. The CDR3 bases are TGTGCCAGTAGTCATGGACAACCACAAGAGACCCAGTACTTC.

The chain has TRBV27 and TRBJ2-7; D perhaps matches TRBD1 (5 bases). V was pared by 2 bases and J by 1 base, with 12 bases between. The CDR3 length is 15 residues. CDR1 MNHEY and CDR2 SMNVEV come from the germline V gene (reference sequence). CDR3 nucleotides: TGTGCCAGCAGTTTAGTGGGGCACGCTTCCTACGAGCAGTACTTC. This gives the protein CASSLVGHASYEQYF.

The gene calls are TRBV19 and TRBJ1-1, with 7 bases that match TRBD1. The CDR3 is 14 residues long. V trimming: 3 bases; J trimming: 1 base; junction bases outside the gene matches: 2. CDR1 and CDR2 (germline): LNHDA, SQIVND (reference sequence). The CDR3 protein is CASSIDRANTEAFF. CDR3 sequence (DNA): TGTGCCAGTAGTATTGACAGGGCGAACACTGAAGCTTTCTTT.

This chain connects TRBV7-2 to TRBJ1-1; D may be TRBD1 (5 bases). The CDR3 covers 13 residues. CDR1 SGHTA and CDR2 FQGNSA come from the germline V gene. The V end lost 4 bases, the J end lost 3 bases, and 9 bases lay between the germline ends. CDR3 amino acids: CASSSVGDTEAFF. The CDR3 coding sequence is TGTGCCAGCAGCTCCGTAGGGGACACTGAAGCTTTCTTT.